One T cell receptor beta chain is described in this entry. Its specificity is unknown. This sample is drawn from a study of post-analysis software for immune sequencing data. Background on the study: Relapsing-remitting, secondary progressive and progressive-relapsing multiple sclerosis courses were included.

Unique molecular identifiers tagged the TCR beta cDNA libraries. cDNA molecules numbering around 500,000 came from roughly 1 to 10 million T cells. TCRdb used MiXCR to reprocess the PCR reads, holding one entry per CDR3 protein. The profile covers about 500,000 distinct CDR3 sequences, with approximately 45% appearing a single time and 12% taken by the ten largest. Study-level findings and limits: F measure clustering grouped samples strongly by preparation batch.

The sample taken for sequencing was blood. This sequence was found in a girl aged 5 to 17 with multiple sclerosis.

The CDR3 DNA reads as TGTGCCAGCAGCCGGGAACTAGGCCGCAATGAGCAGTTCTTC. Translating gives CASSRELGRNEQFF. The rearrangement uses TRBV6-2 or TRBV6-3 and TRBJ2-1, with a weak D call TRBD2 (5 bases). There are 14 residues in the CDR3. Trimming left V 6 bases short and J 6 bases short, with 15 bases between. Germline V gene data show CDR1 as MNHEY and CDR2 as SVGEGT.